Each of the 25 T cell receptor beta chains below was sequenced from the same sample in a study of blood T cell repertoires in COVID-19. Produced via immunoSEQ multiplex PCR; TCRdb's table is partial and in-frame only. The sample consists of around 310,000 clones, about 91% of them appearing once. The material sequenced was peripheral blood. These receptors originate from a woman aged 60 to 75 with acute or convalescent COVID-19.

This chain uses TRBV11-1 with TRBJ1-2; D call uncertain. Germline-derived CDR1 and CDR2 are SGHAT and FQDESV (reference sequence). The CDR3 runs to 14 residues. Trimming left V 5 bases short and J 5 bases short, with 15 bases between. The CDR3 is CASSPLEAGYGYTF. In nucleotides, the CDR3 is TGTGCCAGCAGCCCCCTGGAGGCCGGTTATGGCTACACCTTC.

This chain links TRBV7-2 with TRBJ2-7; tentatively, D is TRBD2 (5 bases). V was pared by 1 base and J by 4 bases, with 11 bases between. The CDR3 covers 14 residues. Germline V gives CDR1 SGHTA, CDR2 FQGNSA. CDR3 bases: TGTGCCAGCAGCTTAGGAGGGAGCACATACGAGCAGTACTTC. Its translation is CASSLGGSTYEQYF.

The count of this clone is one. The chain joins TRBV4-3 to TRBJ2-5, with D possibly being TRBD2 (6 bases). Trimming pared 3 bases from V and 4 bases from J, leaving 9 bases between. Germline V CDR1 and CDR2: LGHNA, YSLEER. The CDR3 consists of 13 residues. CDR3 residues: CASSQGGRETQYF. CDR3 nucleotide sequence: TGCGCCAGCAGCCAGGGGGGAAGAGAGACCCAGTACTTC.

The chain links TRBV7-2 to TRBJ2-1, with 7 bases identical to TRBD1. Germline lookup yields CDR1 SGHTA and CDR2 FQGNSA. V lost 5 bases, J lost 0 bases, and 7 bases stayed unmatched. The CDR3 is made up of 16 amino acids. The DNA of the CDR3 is TGTGCCAGCAGCCCGCAGGGGGAAAGCTCCTACAATGAGCAGTTCTTC. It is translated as CASSPQGESSYNEQFF.

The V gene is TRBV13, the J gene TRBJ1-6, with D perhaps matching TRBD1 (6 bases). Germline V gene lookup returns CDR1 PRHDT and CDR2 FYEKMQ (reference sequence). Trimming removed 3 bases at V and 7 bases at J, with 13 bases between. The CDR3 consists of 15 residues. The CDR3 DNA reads TGTGCCAGCAGCTTCAGAAAGGGGGAGAATTCACCCCTCCACTTT. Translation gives CASSFRKGENSPLHF.

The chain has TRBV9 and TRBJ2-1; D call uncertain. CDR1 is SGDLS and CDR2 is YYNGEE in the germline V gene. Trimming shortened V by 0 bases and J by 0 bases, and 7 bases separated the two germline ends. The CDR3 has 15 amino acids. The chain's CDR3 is CASSVGGLSYNEQFF. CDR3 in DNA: TGTGCCAGCAGCGTAGGCGGTCTCTCCTACAATGAGCAGTTCTTC.

The CDR3, as DNA: TGTGCCAGCAGCCCCGACTTAAGCTCCTACAATGAGCAGTTCTTC. Translation: CASSPDLSSYNEQFF. The chain joins TRBV11-2 to TRBJ2-1; no firm D call. With 5 bases removed from V and 0 bases from J, the gap between germline ends came to 11 bases. In germline, CDR1 is SGHAT, CDR2 FQNNGV. This CDR3 has 15 residues.

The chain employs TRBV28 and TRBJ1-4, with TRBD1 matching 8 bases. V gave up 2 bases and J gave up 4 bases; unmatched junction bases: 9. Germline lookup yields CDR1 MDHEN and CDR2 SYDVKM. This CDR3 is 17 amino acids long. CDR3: CASSLVRGPEGNEKLFF. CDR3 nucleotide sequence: TGTGCCAGCAGTTTAGTCAGGGGGCCTGAAGGTAATGAAAAACTGTTTTTT.

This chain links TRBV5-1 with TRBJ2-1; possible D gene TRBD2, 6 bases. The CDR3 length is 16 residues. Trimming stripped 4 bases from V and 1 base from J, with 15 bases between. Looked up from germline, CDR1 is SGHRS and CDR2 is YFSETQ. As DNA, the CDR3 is TGCGCCAGCAGCCGCACCCTCGGGGGTTCCTACAATGAGCAGTTCTTC. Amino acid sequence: CASSRTLGGSYNEQFF.

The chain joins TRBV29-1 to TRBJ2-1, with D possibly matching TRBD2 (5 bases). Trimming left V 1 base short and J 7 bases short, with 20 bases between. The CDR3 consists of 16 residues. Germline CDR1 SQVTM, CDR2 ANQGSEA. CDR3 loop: CSVEGLLGIRENEQFF. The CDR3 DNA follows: TGCAGCGTTGAAGGCCTACTGGGGATAAGGGAGAATGAGCAGTTCTTC.

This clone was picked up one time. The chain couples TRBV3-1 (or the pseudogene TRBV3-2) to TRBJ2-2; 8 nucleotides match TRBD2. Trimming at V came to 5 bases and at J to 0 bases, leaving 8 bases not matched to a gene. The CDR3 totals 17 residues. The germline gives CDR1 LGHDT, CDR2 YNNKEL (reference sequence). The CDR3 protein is CASSLFSGMTNTGELFF. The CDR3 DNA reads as TGTGCCAGCAGCTTATTTAGCGGGATGACGAACACCGGGGAGCTGTTTTTT.

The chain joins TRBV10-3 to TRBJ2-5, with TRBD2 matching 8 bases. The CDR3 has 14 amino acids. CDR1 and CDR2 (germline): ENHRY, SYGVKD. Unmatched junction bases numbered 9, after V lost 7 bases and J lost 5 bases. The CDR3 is CAITPGGGIETQYF. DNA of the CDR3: TGTGCCATCACCCCGGGAGGGGGGATCGAGACCCAGTACTTC.

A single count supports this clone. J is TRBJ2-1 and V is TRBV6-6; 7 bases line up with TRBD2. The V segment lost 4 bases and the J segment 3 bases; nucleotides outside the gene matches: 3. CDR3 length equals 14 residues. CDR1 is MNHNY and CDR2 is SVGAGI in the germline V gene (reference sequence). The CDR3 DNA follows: TGTGCCAGCAGTTCGGGGGGTTACTACAATGAGCAGTTCTTC. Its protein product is CASSSGGYYNEQFF.

The CDR3 DNA reads TGCGCCAGCAGCCAGCCCGACGGACAGGGGTTGGCTGAAGCTTTCTTT. Translating it yields CASSQPDGQGLAEAFF. This rearrangement joins TRBV4-1 to TRBJ1-1; TRBD1 agrees at 9 bases. J gave up 6 bases and V 3 bases, and 11 bases lay outside the gene matches. Looked up from germline, CDR1 is MGHRA and CDR2 is YSYEKL. The CDR3 is 16 residues long.

The CDR3 reads CASSLDGALGNSPLHF. The CDR3 region has the DNA TGTGCCAGCAGCTTAGATGGAGCCCTTGGGAATTCACCCCTCCACTTT. The chain recombines TRBV7-6 with TRBJ1-6; D gene unclear. V shed 1 base and J shed 7 bases, with 14 bases lying between them. Germline V gene lookup returns CDR1 SGHVS and CDR2 FNYEAQ. The CDR3 is made up of 16 amino acids.

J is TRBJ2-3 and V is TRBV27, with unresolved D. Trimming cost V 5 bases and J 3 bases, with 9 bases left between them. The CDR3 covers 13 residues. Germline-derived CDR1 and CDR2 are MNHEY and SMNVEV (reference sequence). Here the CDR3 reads CASSPRATDTQYF. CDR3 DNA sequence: TGTGCCAGCAGTCCCAGAGCGACAGATACGCAGTATTTT.

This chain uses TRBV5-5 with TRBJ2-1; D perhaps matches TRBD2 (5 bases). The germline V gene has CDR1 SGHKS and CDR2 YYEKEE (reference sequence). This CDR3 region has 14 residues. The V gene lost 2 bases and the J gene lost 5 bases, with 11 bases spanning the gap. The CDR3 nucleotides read TGTGCCAGCAGCTTCACGGGGTTTAACAATGAGCAGTTCTTC. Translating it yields CASSFTGFNNEQFF.

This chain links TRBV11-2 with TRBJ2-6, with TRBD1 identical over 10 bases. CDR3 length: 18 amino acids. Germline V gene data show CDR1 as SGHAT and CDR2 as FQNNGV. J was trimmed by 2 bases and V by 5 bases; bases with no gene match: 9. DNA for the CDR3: TGTGCCAGCAGCGCGCCGGGACAGGGGTTCCCTGGGGCCAACGTCCTGACTTTC. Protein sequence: CASSAPGQGFPGANVLTF.

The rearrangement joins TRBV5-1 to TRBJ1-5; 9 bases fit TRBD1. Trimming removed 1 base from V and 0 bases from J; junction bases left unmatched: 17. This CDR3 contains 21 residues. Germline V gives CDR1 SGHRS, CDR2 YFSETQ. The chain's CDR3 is CASSLWDRAARSPTSNQPQHF. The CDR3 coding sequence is TGCGCCAGCAGCTTGTGGGACAGGGCCGCTCGTTCCCCTACTAGCAATCAGCCCCAGCATTTT.

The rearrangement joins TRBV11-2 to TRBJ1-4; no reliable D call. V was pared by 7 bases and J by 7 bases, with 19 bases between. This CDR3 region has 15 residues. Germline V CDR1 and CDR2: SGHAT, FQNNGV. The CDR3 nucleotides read TGTGCCAGCACCCTTAGCCCCCTGCTAGCTGAAAAACTGTTTTTT. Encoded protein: CASTLSPLLAEKLFF.

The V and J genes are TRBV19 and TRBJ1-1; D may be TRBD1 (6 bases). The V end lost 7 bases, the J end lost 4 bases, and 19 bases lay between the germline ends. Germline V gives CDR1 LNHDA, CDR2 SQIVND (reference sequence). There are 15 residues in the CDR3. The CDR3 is CASIDDYRVGTEAFF. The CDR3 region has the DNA TGTGCCAGTATAGATGACTACAGGGTCGGCACTGAAGCTTTCTTT.

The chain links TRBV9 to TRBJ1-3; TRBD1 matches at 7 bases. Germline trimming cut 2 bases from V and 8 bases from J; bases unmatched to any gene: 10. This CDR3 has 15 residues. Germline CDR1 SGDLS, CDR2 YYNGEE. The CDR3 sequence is CASSVTGAAGHTIYF. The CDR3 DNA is TGTGCCAGCAGCGTTACAGGGGCCGCTGGTCACACCATATATTTT. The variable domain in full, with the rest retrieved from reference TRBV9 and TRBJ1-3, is DSGVTQTPKHLITATGQRVTLRCSPRSGDLSVYWYQQSLDQGLQFLIQYYNGEERAKGNILERFSAQQFPDLHSELNLSSLELGDSALYFCASSVTGAAGHTIYFGEGSWLTVV.

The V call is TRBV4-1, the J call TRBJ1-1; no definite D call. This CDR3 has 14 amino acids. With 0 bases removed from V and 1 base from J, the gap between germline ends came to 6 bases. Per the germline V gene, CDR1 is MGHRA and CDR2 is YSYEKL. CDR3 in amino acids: CASSQDLGNTEAFF. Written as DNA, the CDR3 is TGCGCCAGCAGCCAAGATCTAGGGAACACTGAAGCTTTCTTT.

The CDR3 loop is CASSLFQTYGYTF. In DNA form, the CDR3 reads TGTGCCAGCAGTTTGTTTCAGACTTATGGCTACACCTTC. The chain has TRBV6-5 and TRBJ1-2, with D uncertain. Germline values: CDR1 MNHEY, CDR2 SVGAGI. V shed 4 bases and J shed 5 bases, with 11 bases lying between them. This CDR3 spans 13 amino acids.

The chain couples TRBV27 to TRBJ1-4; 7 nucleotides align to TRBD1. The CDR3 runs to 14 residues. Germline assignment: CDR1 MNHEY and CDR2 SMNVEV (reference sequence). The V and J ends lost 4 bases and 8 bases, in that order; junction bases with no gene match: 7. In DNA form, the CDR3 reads TGTGCCAGCAGTTCGCGACAGGGTCGGGAAAAACTGTTTTTT. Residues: CASSSRQGREKLFF.